This T cell receptor beta chain was identified during a study of blood T cell repertoires in COVID-19. Study information: Collection of acute and convalescent COVID-19 samples took place in the United States, Italy and Spain. Sources were T cells, B-cell-depleted T cells, or PBMCs; the material itself was cDNA or gDNA.

V was clipped by 9 bases and J by 7 bases, with 13 bases between them. The length of the CDR3 is 13 residues. CDR1 LNHDA and CDR2 SQIVND come from the germline V gene (reference sequence). Study processing details: Estimation of nucleated cell counts was performed using reference gene primer amplification. The table came from immunoSEQ multiplex PCR; TCRdb's copy has only in-frame clones and leaves some out. From that table come the V and J calls and clone size; the DNA was used to work out D and trimming. The sample carries a few hundred thousand clones, roughly nine tenths recorded once. Everyone who took part was roughly 18 to 89 years old, and they came from about 23 US areas.

Sequencing used PBMCs or T cells enriched from blood (not recorded which). The clonotype was recovered from a woman between 45 and 65 years old who had been exposed to COVID-19. The V gene is TRBV19, the J gene TRBJ1-6; TRBD1 is a possible D gene (5 bases). The CDR3 loop reads CASGTRANSPLHF. CDR3 DNA sequence: TGTGCCAGCGGGACTCGGGCGAATTCACCCCTCCACTTT.